This T cell receptor beta chain was obtained from a study of T cells in Graves' hyperthyroidism and ophthalmopathy. Using RNA transcripts as the source, TCR beta CDR3 regions were amplified. During a first-round RT-PCR of the TCR CDR3, the HTBI primer set was used. TCRdb itself ran the multiplex PCR reads through MiXCR, one entry per CDR3 protein. This table holds 300,000 to 350,000 distinct CDR3 sequences, around 20% found once. Trimming cost V 0 bases and J 7 bases; bases outside gene matches: 8. Germline V CDR1 and CDR2: LNHNV, YYDKDF (reference sequence). There are 15 residues in the CDR3. The chain joins TRBV15 to TRBJ1-1; TRBD1 matches 7 bases. The source is a woman aged 45-65 years with Graves' hyperthyroidism. The sequenced material came from blood. The CDR3 region has the DNA TGTGCCACCAGCAGAGACCGGGAGGGGGCCCGTGAAGCTTTCTTT. Its protein product is CATSRDREGAREAFF.